The following is a TCR beta chain sequence with its context. The antigen is undetermined. This entry comes from a study of cytomegalovirus exposure and HLA in healthy donors. General study points: For most TCR sequences rarity was the rule, although some public TCRs occurred in many donors. The investigators catalogued some 150 TCR beta chains as cytomegalovirus-associated.

PCR involved 60 Vbeta and 13 Jbeta primers. Sequenced by immunoSEQ multiplex PCR; TCRdb stores in-frame clones only, minus some. This table holds around 100,000 clones. Deletions cut 5 bases from V and 3 bases from J, with 14 bases between. This CDR3 is 15 amino acids long. Germline loops: CDR1 SGHAT, CDR2 FQNNGV. The source material was PBMCs. This TCR was recovered from a man aged 40-50 years in good health and CMV-seropositive. This rearrangement joins TRBV11-2 to TRBJ1-5; no definite D call. The CDR3 protein is CASSTAASHNQPQHF. CDR3 sequence (DNA): TGTGCCAGCAGCACGGCGGCAAGCCACAATCAGCCCCAGCATTTT.